This T cell receptor beta chain was observed in a study of cytomegalovirus exposure and HLA in healthy donors. Overall study: There were under 140 million unique TCR beta sequences, drawn from about 190 million T cells, in an earlier analysis.

About this clone itself: Its antigen is not identified.

The study ran its PCR with 60 Vbeta and 13 Jbeta primers. Measured with immunoSEQ multiplex PCR; TCRdb has only the in-frame clones, and not every one. Of fewer than 75,000 clones in the sample, around 80% were seen once. V lost 8 bases, J lost 2 bases, and 15 bases lay in between. CDR3 length: 14 residues. Germline-derived CDR1 and CDR2 are SGHVS and FQNEAQ. Study-level points and caveats: CMV serostatus was the sole immune exposure data available. Some public TCRs appeared in many individuals, while most sequences were rare.

The chain links TRBV7-8 to TRBJ1-1, with D maybe TRBD1 (6 bases). Sequencing was carried out using PBMCs. The sequence came from a woman aged 25 to 39 in good health and CMV-seronegative. In DNA, the CDR3 is TGTGCCAGCCGACCCCAGGGGATTAACACTGAAGCTTTCTTT. Amino acid sequence: CASRPQGINTEAFF.